This TCR beta chain was recorded in a study of cytomegalovirus exposure and HLA in healthy donors. PCR involved 60 Vbeta and 13 Jbeta primers. TCRdb's table, derived via immunoSEQ multiplex PCR, lists solely in-frame clones and lacks some. The sample has 96,000 or so clones; roughly 74% are singletons. Germline assignment: CDR1 MDHEN and CDR2 SYDVKM. CDR3 size: 14 residues. V shed 6 bases, J shed 0 bases, and the junction held 5 bases outside the gene matches. This sequence originates from a woman between 65 and 79 years old in good health and CMV-seropositive. V and J are TRBV28 and TRBJ2-7, with 7 bases that match TRBD2. Material for sequencing was PBMCs. CDR3 nucleotides: TGTGCCAGCAGGCGAAGCGGGAACTCCTACGAGCAGTACTTC. Encoded protein: CASRRSGNSYEQYF.